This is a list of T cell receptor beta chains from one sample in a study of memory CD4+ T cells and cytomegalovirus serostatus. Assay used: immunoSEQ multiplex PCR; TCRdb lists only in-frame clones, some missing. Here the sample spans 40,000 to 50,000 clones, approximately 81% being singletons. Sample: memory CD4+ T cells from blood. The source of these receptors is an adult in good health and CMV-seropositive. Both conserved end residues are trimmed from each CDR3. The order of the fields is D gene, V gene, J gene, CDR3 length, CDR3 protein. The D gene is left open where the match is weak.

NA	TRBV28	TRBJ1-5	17	ASNHNPGREPHSNQPQH
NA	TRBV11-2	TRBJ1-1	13	ASSLRGQLGTEAF
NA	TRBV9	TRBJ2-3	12	ASSVVGEKHTQY
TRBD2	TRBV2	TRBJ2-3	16	ASSEAQYQELAGDTQY
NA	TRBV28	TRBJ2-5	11	ASRGRFLETQY
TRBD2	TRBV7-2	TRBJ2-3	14	ASSSKRGAFTDTQY
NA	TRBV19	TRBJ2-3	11	ASSISDSGTQY
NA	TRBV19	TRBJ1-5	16	ASSIFGAGAISNQPQH
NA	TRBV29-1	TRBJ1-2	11	SVVAGNNYGYT
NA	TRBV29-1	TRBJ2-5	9	SVADQETQY
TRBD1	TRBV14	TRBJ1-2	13	ASSQEWTGGYGYT
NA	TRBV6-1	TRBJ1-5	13	ASSETGGEGQPQH
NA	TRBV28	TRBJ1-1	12	ASSLPGRNTEAF
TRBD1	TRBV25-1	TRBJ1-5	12	ASSGQGSSQPQH
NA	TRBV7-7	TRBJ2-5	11	ASSLAFGETQY
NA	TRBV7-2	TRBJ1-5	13	ASSLTGLSNQPQH
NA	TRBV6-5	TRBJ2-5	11	ASSPGQQETQY
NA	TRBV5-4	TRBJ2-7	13	ASSPWDSGSYEQY
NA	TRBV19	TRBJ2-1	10	ASSIGPMEQF
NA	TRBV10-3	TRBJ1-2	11	AISDAGDPGYT
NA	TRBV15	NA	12	ATSRDYQGNEQY
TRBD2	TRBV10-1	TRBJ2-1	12	ASSGGLADNEQF
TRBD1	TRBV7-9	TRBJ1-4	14	ASSRDRGMANEKLF
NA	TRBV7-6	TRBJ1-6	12	ASSLGGYYSPLH
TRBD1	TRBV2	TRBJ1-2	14	ASSRDRGRLNYGYT
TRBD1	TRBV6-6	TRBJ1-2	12	ASSYQGQGYGYT
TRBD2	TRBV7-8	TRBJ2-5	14	ASSYVAGGTQETQY
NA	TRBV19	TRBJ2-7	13	ASSKGGTYRYEQY
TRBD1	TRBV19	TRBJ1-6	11	ASSGTGSTPLH
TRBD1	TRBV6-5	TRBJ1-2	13	ASRETGEGNYGYT
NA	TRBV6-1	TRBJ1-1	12	ASSGQPQNTEAF
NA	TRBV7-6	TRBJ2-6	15	ASSSVRGNTGANVLT
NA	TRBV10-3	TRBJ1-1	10	AVTDTVTEAF
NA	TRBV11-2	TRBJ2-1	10	ASSRLADEQF
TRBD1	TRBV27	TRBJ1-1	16	ASSSLTGTGSGETEAF
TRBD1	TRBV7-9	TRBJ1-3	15	ASTGQDARLSGNTIY
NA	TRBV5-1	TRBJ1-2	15	ASSLNPTGRPTYGYT
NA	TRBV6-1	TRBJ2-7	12	ASTADWETYEQY
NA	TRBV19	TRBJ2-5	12	ASSSNRRQETQY
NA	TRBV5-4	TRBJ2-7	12	ASSRRDLDYEQY
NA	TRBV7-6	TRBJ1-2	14	ASSLGPRNWGYGYT
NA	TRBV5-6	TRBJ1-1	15	ASSSIPGRTMNTEAF
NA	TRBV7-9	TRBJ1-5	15	ASSLRTDAISNQPQH
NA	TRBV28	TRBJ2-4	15	ASSILGGAPDKNIQY
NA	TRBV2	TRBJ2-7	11	ASRLTESYEQY